In this sample, the clone carrying this T cell receptor (beta chain) turned up a few times. Its antigen is undetermined. Between the trimmed V and J ends, which lost 3 bases and 3 bases, there was a span of 9 bases. CDR1 MNHEY and CDR2 SMNVEV come from the germline V gene (reference sequence). This CDR3 is built from 14 residues. The record originates from a study of T cell repertoires in cytomegalovirus infection. General study points: CMV carriers having the relevant HLA were flagged by cumulative public TCR beta family frequency.

Via MiXCR, TCRdb re-called the reads, giving one row per CDR3 protein. Here the sample spans about 160,000 distinct CDR3 sequences, approximately 17% being singletons. This clonotype was obtained from a human donor in good health (CMV status not recorded). Some clones in this sample may be carry-over from other donors' samples. Source material: CD8+ T cells from PBMCs. The chain employs TRBV27 and TRBJ1-5; D remains ambiguous. The CDR3 coding sequence is TGTGCCAGCAGTTTGGGCAGGAACAATCAGCCCCAGCATTTT. Translation: CASSLGRNNQPQHF.